The 29 T cell receptor beta chains listed next were all sequenced from one sample in a study of T cell changes during pregnancy in multiple sclerosis. Using immunoSEQ multiplex PCR, the repertoire was profiled, and TCRdb retains in-frame clones only, with some absent. Of about 13,000 clones in the sample, 88% are singletons; the top ten hold approximately 8.7%. Source: CD8+ T cells from peripheral blood mononuclear cells, taken in the first trimester of pregnancy. These receptors all stem from a female donor with multiple sclerosis, enrolled in a pregnancy study.

The V call is TRBV29-1, the J call TRBJ2-2; no definite D call. Germline V gene sequence: CDR1 SQVTM, CDR2 ANQGSEA. This CDR3 is built from 11 residues. V was trimmed by 5 bases and J by 6 bases, leaving 7 bases between them. CDR3 sequence (DNA): TGCAGCGTTCGCACGGCCGGGGAGCTGTTTTTT. It yields the protein CSVRTAGELFF.

This clone has a single count. This chain links TRBV15 with TRBJ2-1; weak D call: TRBD1 (5 bases). This CDR3 comprises 16 residues. Germline CDR1 and CDR2: LNHNV and YYDKDF (reference sequence). Trimming removed 0 bases at V and 2 bases at J, with 11 bases between. CDR3 region: CATSRDGAPTYNEQFF. CDR3 nucleotide sequence: TGTGCCACCAGCAGAGATGGGGCGCCGACCTACAATGAGCAGTTCTTC. Using reference TRBV15 and TRBJ2-1 for the parts outside the CDR3, the full variable domain is DAMVIQNPRYQVTQFGKPVTLSCSQTLNHNVMYWYQQKSSQAPKLLFHYYDKDFNNEADTPDNFQSRRPNTSFCFLDIRSPGLGDTAMYLCATSRDGAPTYNEQFFGPGTRLTVL.

This clone was seen a handful of times. The chain couples TRBV19 to TRBJ2-1; 8 nucleotides agree with TRBD2. V was pared by 2 bases and J by 3 bases, with 6 bases of the junction left unmatched. The length of the CDR3 is 16 residues. Germline assignment: CDR1 LNHDA and CDR2 SQIVND (reference sequence). CDR3 nucleotide sequence: TGTGCCAGTAGTATACTGAGCGGGGGCCTCTACAATGAGCAGTTCTTC. It specifies CASSILSGGLYNEQFF.

The table lists this clone with a count of one. This sequence joins TRBV19 and TRBJ1-2, with 7 positions matching TRBD1. Germline V lookup: CDR1 LNHDA, CDR2 SQIVND (reference sequence). The ends lost 3 bases at V and 7 bases at J; junction bases unmatched: 5. The CDR3 covers 13 residues. In DNA form, the CDR3 reads TGTGCCAGTAGTATTCAGGGGGACTTTGGCTACACCTTC. This sequence encodes CASSIQGDFGYTF.

The rearrangement joins TRBV27 to TRBJ1-1; perhaps TRBD1 as D (5 bases). CDR3 length equals 14 residues. V shed 5 bases and J shed 3 bases, with 13 bases lying between them. The germline V gene has CDR1 MNHEY and CDR2 SMNVEV (reference sequence). CDR3 loop: CASSPQPGYTEAFF. CDR3 coding DNA: TGTGCCAGCAGTCCCCAGCCAGGGTACACTGAAGCTTTCTTT.

The chain has TRBV19 and TRBJ2-7, with 7 bases fitting TRBD2. Germline V CDR1 and CDR2: LNHDA, SQIVND (reference sequence). This CDR3 spans 15 amino acids. V was clipped by 6 bases and J by 3 bases; unmatched bases: 11. The CDR3: CASSQREGAFYEQYF. The DNA of the CDR3 is TGTGCCAGTAGCCAAAGGGAGGGTGCCTTCTACGAGCAGTACTTC.

The J gene is TRBJ1-4, the V gene TRBV7-9; D remains unclear. Per germline, CDR1 SEHNR and CDR2 FQNEAQ (reference sequence). The CDR3 has 14 amino acids. Trimming removed 5 bases from V and 2 bases from J, with 9 bases in between. CDR3 sequence: CASSIGGTNEKLFF. The DNA for the CDR3 is TGTGCCAGCAGCATCGGAGGTACTAATGAAAAACTGTTTTTT.

The chain is built from TRBV19 and TRBJ1-5; no clear D gene. Trimming stripped 8 bases from V and 9 bases from J, with 17 bases between. Germline CDR1 and CDR2: LNHDA and SQIVND (reference sequence). CDR3 size: 13 residues. The CDR3 DNA sequence: TGTGCCAGTGGGCTTTTGCACCTTCCGCCCCAGCATTTT. Amino acid sequence: CASGLLHLPPQHF.

The chain joins TRBV29-1 to TRBJ1-2; D may be TRBD1 (6 bases). Germline V CDR1 and CDR2: SQVTM, ANQGSEA. V was pared by 7 bases and J by 6 bases, with 12 bases between. The CDR3 extends over 11 amino acids. The CDR3 loop reads CSAEGGNGYTF. Here the CDR3 DNA reads TGCAGCGCTGAGGGGGGAAATGGCTACACCTTC.

This chain joins TRBV27 and TRBJ1-4, with D maybe TRBD1 (6 bases). The V gene's germline CDR1 is MNHEY and CDR2 SMNVEV (reference sequence). The CDR3 is 14 amino acids. Trimming pared 2 bases from V and 2 bases from J, leaving 6 bases between. The CDR3 bases are TGTGCCAGCAGTTTAGGGGGCACTAATGAAAAACTGTTTTTT. Amino acids: CASSLGGTNEKLFF.

V usage is TRBV5-4 and J usage is TRBJ1-1; no definite D call. Trimming took 0 bases from V and 7 from J, leaving 7 bases between them. Germline V CDR1 and CDR2: SGHNT, YYREEE (reference sequence). The CDR3 length is 12 residues. The CDR3 DNA reads TGTGCCAGCAGCTTGGGTAGTAGTGAAGCTTTCTTT. It codes for CASSLGSSEAFF.

This chain connects TRBV12-5 to TRBJ2-6, with D possibly being TRBD1 (5 bases). The CDR3 has 18 residues. The V gene lost 5 bases and the J gene lost 5 bases, with 22 bases spanning the gap. Germline CDR1 and CDR2: LGHNT and FRNRAP. The CDR3 region is CASGKQHAGQSRANVLTF. CDR3 nucleotides: TGTGCTAGTGGTAAGCAACATGCAGGACAAAGTCGGGCCAACGTCCTGACTTTC.

The chain has TRBV4-1 and TRBJ2-7, with D uncertain. The CDR3 covers 14 residues. Trimming left V 0 bases short and J 6 bases short, with 12 bases between. Germline assignment: CDR1 MGHRA and CDR2 YSYEKL. DNA for the CDR3: TGCGCCAGCAGCCAAGATCCCAGGAAAGGCGAGCAGTACTTC. Its protein product is CASSQDPRKGEQYF.

J is TRBJ2-2 and V is TRBV6-1; a weak D match, TRBD1 (6 bases). CDR1 MNHNS and CDR2 SASEGT come from the germline V gene. The V gene lost 5 bases and the J gene lost 6 bases, with 16 bases spanning the gap. This CDR3 contains 15 residues. The DNA for the CDR3 is TGTGCCAGCAGTCGCTCTACAGGGCAGGCCGGGGAGCTGTTTTTT. It codes for CASSRSTGQAGELFF.

In this sample, this clone turned up once. The chain employs TRBV28 and TRBJ2-5; 7 nucleotides line up with TRBD2. Germline V gives CDR1 MDHEN, CDR2 SYDVKM. The V gene end was trimmed by 6 bases and the J gene end by 7 bases; junction bases not matched to a gene: 14. This CDR3 spans 15 amino acids. CDR3 protein: CASSPSRELEGTQYF. In DNA, the CDR3 is TGTGCCAGCAGCCCGTCGCGGGAGCTTGAAGGGACCCAGTACTTC.

The chain is built from TRBV19 and TRBJ1-3; D might be TRBD1 (5 bases). The length of the CDR3 is 14 residues. Germline lookup yields CDR1 LNHDA and CDR2 SQIVND (reference sequence). V was clipped by 9 bases and J by 0 bases, with 12 bases between them. CDR3 nucleotides: TGTGCCAGCTACCCAGGGTTCTCTGGAAACACCATATATTTT. It translates to CASYPGFSGNTIYF.

This clone was seen only a few times. CDR3 sequence: CASSQVQGSEQYF. CDR3 sequence (DNA): TGCGCCAGCAGCCAAGTCCAGGGTAGCGAGCAGTACTTC. The chain is built from TRBV4-1 and TRBJ2-7; D might be TRBD1 (5 bases). CDR3 size: 13 residues. With 1 base removed from V and 6 bases from J, the gap between germline ends came to 10 bases. The germline V gene has CDR1 MGHRA and CDR2 YSYEKL.

The rearrangement joins TRBV10-3 to TRBJ2-1; the match to TRBD1 covers 8 bases. The germline V gene encodes CDR1 ENHRY and CDR2 SYGVKD. V lost 4 bases to trimming and J lost 1 base; unmatched junction nucleotides: 9. The CDR3 spans 17 residues. The CDR3 coding sequence is TGTGCCATCAGTGCCCCACCGGACAGGGAATCCTACAATGAGCAGTTCTTC. Its translation: CAISAPPDRESYNEQFF.

In this sample, this clone turned up a few times. This chain joins TRBV27 and TRBJ1-2, with 8 bases lining up with TRBD1. The CDR3 is 15 residues long. Germline CDR1 reads MNHEY; CDR2 reads SMNVEV (reference sequence). The trim removed 3 bases at V and 4 bases at J, leaving 7 bases unmatched. The CDR3 region is CASSFGQGGFYGYTF. Written as DNA, the CDR3 is TGTGCCAGCAGTTTTGGACAGGGAGGCTTCTATGGCTACACCTTC.

V gene TRBV19 combines with J gene TRBJ2-7; tentatively, D is TRBD2 (5 bases). Germline V gene lookup returns CDR1 LNHDA and CDR2 SQIVND (reference sequence). CDR3 size: 14 residues. The V end was cut by 5 bases, the J end by 2 bases, with 13 bases between. This CDR3 reads CASSVRGSTYEQYF. CDR3 bases: TGTGCCAGTAGTGTTCGAGGGAGTACCTACGAGCAGTACTTC.

In this sample, this clone turned up once. Here the CDR3 reads CASSQDAGGSYNEQFF. The CDR3 nucleotides read TGCGCCAGCAGCCAAGATGCGGGGGGGTCCTACAATGAGCAGTTCTTC. The V and J genes are TRBV4-3 and TRBJ2-1; 9 bases line up with TRBD2. The CDR3 is made up of 16 amino acids. CDR1 LGHNA and CDR2 YSLEER come from the germline V gene. The V gene end was trimmed by 0 bases and the J gene end by 1 base; junction bases not matched to a gene: 1.

This clone was counted a single time. The genes are TRBV13 and TRBJ1-2; 7 nucleotides align to TRBD1. This CDR3 comprises 13 residues. V gave up 0 bases and J gave up 6 bases; unmatched junction bases: 1. Germline V gene data show CDR1 as PRHDT and CDR2 as FYEKMQ (reference sequence). This chain's CDR3 is CASSLGQGHGYTF. The CDR3 DNA follows: TGTGCCAGCAGCTTAGGACAGGGGCATGGCTACACCTTC.

The chain uses TRBV9 and TRBJ1-1, with a possible D match to TRBD1 (5 bases). The CDR3 contains 15 residues. V was shortened by 4 bases and J by 0 bases, with 13 bases between the two germline ends. Germline lookup yields CDR1 SGDLS and CDR2 YYNGEE. The DNA of the CDR3 is TGTGCCAGCAGCCCCCAGGGATCCCTGAACACTGAAGCTTTCTTT. Amino acid sequence: CASSPQGSLNTEAFF.

The chain links TRBV6-5 to TRBJ2-3, with 11 bases aligning to TRBD2. CDR3 length: 15 residues. Trimming cost V 6 bases and J 6 bases; bases outside gene matches: 8. Germline loops: CDR1 MNHEY, CDR2 SVGAGI. The chain's CDR3 is CASSSTSGGADTQYF. The CDR3 bases are TGTGCCAGCAGCTCCACTAGCGGGGGCGCGGATACGCAGTATTTT.

The CDR3 loop reads CASSLGQGVNQPQHF. The CDR3 DNA is TGCGCCAGCAGCTTGGGACAGGGGGTGAATCAGCCCCAGCATTTT. The chain has TRBV5-1 and TRBJ1-5; 9 bases align to TRBD1. Germline V gives CDR1 SGHRS, CDR2 YFSETQ. V shed 0 bases and J 4 bases; nucleotides not matched to a gene: 2. CDR3 length: 15 amino acids. Full variable domain (outside the CDR3, taken from reference TRBV5-1 and TRBJ1-5): KAGVTQTPRYLIKTRGQQVTLSCSPISGHRSVSWYQQTPGQGLQFLFEYFSETQRNKGNFPGRFSGRQFSNSRSEMNVSTLELGDSALYLCASSLGQGVNQPQHFGDGTRLSIL.

This clone ranks as medium-sized. The chain links TRBV21-1 to TRBJ2-5; the tabulated D call, TRBD1, remains unverified against the DNA. TRBV21-1 is marked as a pseudogene. CDR3 size: 12 residues. CDR3 protein: CASPGQYETQYF. The CDR3 nucleotides read TGTGCCAGCCCGGGACAGTATGAGACCCAGTACTTC.

This chain uses TRBV11-2 with TRBJ2-3; D gene ambiguous. Between the trimmed V and J ends, which lost 2 bases and 0 bases, there was a span of 12 bases. This CDR3 is 16 amino acids long. Germline CDR1 is SGHAT and CDR2 is FQNNGV. The CDR3 here is CASSLYGRSSTDTQYF. CDR3 coding DNA: TGTGCCAGCAGCTTATATGGCAGATCAAGCACAGATACGCAGTATTTT.

J is TRBJ2-3 and V is TRBV6-4; D perhaps matches TRBD1 (7 bases). Between the trimmed V and J ends, which lost 8 bases and 4 bases, there was a span of 19 bases. Germline CDR1 and CDR2: MRHNA and SNTAGT. The CDR3 has 15 amino acids. CDR3 residues: CASAAEGAGPDTQYF. CDR3 bases: TGTGCCAGCGCAGCGGAGGGGGCCGGCCCAGATACGCAGTATTTT.

V gene TRBV7-6 combines with J gene TRBJ2-1; possibly TRBD2 for D (6 bases). This CDR3 is 13 amino acids long. From germline, CDR1 is SGHVS and CDR2 FNYEAQ. Trimming cost V 2 bases and J 10 bases, with 12 bases left between them. CDR3 nucleotide sequence: TGTGCCAGCAGCTTAACGGGGGACGTCGAGCAGTTCTTC. This codes for CASSLTGDVEQFF.